The T cell receptor (beta chain) under discussion was sequenced for a study of cytomegalovirus exposure and HLA in healthy donors (dated by TCRdb to the late 2010s). General notes on the study: According to an earlier analysis of several hundred of the donors, about 170 million T cells yielded 90 million to 140 million unique TCR beta sequences and about 280 Gb of sequence data. The genetic ancestry cluster associated with self-reported Caucasian donors included over 65% of the approximately 410 genotyped donors. A later analysis re-analyzed previously published TCR beta repertoires from approximately 670 donors and added high-resolution HLA genotyping to study TCR occurrence patterns. Among about 360 genotyped donors of the cohort, an average of approximately 240,000 unique TCR beta nucleotide sequences were sequenced per donor, roughly a sixth of them non-productive. A separate validation cohort of approximately 120 different subjects was used in addition to the approximately 670-subject first cohort. Every discovery cohort repertoire had been produced on one sequencing platform. A later genetic analysis took genome-wide SNP genotypes for about 65% of the roughly 670 donors and used that subset as a discovery cohort. Class I and class II HLA loci were covered by the typing at four-digit resolution. In an earlier analysis of over 550 of the donors, high-throughput TCR beta sequencing was used to judge whether each TCR beta V gene segment behaved as functional or pseudogenic. A handful of DR-DQ haplotypes were treated as single units for association and clustering because of strong linkage in the cohort. Using immunosequencing, the study profiled T cell repertoires from approximately 700 subjects and related those repertoires to cytomegalovirus serostatus. The later analysis used no new phenotypic data to find candidate immune exposures, relying instead on TCR beta sequences and their occurrence across donors. Alongside the repertoire data, information on donor age, sex, ethnicity and CMV serostatus was compiled. The aim of the study was to test whether cataloging public T cell receptors could identify signatures of past pathogen exposure. High-throughput TCR immunosequencing, statistical association of individual TCRs with disease status, and machine learning were combined to predict cytomegalovirus infection status. An early release that covered around 590 HLA-typed donors contained approximately 300 gigabases of sequencing data and 80 million or so unique TCR sequences. Typing coverage differed by locus: A, B, C, DRB1 and DQB1 were typed in about 629-630 donors, DQA1 in roughly 510, DPA1 in over 600, and DPB1 in 450 to 480. Results and caveats for the whole study, not just this receptor: In this cohort, only TCR beta chains were sequenced, and detectable features were limited by the absence of alpha or paired-chain data. HLA typing was unavailable for some donors at each locus, so association tests used only the typed subset. Correlated functional status among segregating V segments might reflect linkage disequilibrium, but an unknown experimental factor could not be ruled out. Because counts were too low, roughly 16 rarely observed V segments, including chromosome 9 orphons, were left out of the earlier analysis of roughly 600 of the donors. Immune exposure information for the cohort was limited to CMV serostatus. In a later analysis, about 16,000 TCR beta sequences were associated with specific HLA alleles at a false discovery rate of 0.05. A later analysis found that TCR association rates varied across HLA loci, with DRB1 alleles showing the most associated TCRs and HLA-C alleles the fewest. Most CMV-associated TCR beta chains appeared to be HLA-restricted in a later analysis, and the HLA associations seemed to be driven largely by CMV exposure. The study gave a list of some 150 TCR beta chains associated with cytomegalovirus. A cluster of highly shared sequence variants was judged likely to be a technical artifact of the sequencing pipeline. A later analysis found that HLA-associated TCR beta chains were more clonally expanded and had lower generation probabilities than equally common non-associated chains. Most TCR sequences were observed very rarely across donors, whereas some public TCRs were present in many individuals. The classifier was reported to diagnose cytomegalovirus status with high specificity and sensitivity in both the original and validation cohorts. In vitro tests confirmed that a few of the cytomegalovirus-associated TCR beta chains recognize cytomegalovirus antigens. A later genetic analysis reported fewer N-insertions in productive TCRs among donors in an Asian-associated ancestry cluster than the roughly 700-donor mean. Because the 87-base-pair reads could not distinguish some IMGT-functional V segments, including TRBV6-2 and TRBV6-3, those segments were excluded. In a later genetic analysis, a missense DCLRE1C variant was associated with V-gene and J-gene trimming of TCR beta chains, and the association was replicated in an independent cohort. A further reported finding was that TCR beta sequences accurately predicted the HLA-A and HLA-B alleles for most subjects in the first cohort. Roughly uniform sequencing depth across donors was assumed in presence/absence analyses, although this assumption may not hold. Strong co-occurrence of HLA alleles, especially DR and DQ, made assigning TCR associations to individual alleles difficult. According to a later analysis, parvovirus B19, influenza, CMV and Epstein-Barr virus appeared linked to several top co-occurrence clusters. In an earlier analysis of approximately 590 of the donors, most TCR beta V segments appeared in productive rearrangements about 90% or about 30% of the time, broadly matching IMGT annotations. According to the authors, the approach could potentially be generalized to other disease states and immunological phenotypes.

As to this clone: Its antigen remains unidentified. No clone much larger than this one lies a single base away; base qualities are absent.

Library preparation was by the immunoSEQ multiplex PCR assay. The multiplex PCR relied on a mix of 60 forward primers for TCR Vbeta segments and 13 reverse primers for TCR Jbeta segments. Amplification of the CDR3 region of rearranged TCR beta genes was performed with a multiplex PCR assay on genomic DNA. Amplified TCR beta libraries were sequenced as 87-base-pair reads on the Illumina HiSeq System. Concerning the study's data processing: Across the 700 or so repertoires, a later analysis counted 60 million to 90 million unique TCR beta chains, some 11 million of which were shared by at least two donors. To remove PCR and sequencing errors, raw reads were error-corrected and collapsed into unique sequences using a nearest-neighbor algorithm that merged closely related sequences. To assign V, D and J gene segments, CDR3 sequences were aligned to IMGT reference sequences. For a sequence to be retained, a match of at least six nucleotides to both a V gene segment and a J gene segment was required. A rearrangement was called productive if the CDR3 had no stop codons and remained in frame with V and J, and every other rearrangement was called non-productive. Following IMGT convention, CDR3 was defined as the stretch from the second conserved V-encoded cysteine to the conserved J-encoded phenylalanine. In an earlier analysis of 500 to 650 of the donors, sequences lacking an unambiguous match to a single V gene segment were excluded. In an earlier analysis of almost 600 of the donors, a V segment was called functional when productive rearrangements were above 56.7%, and segregating when the standard deviation between donors exceeded 5%. A statistical classification framework was built for diagnosing cytomegalovirus status from the catalog of TCR beta chain sequences. In a later analysis, TCR nucleotide sequences were compared against IMGT/GENE-DB human TR gene sequences so that V and J genes could be assigned. Using the TCRdist pipeline, a later analysis assigned CDR3 sequences along with most-parsimonious VDJ recombination scenarios. In a later analysis, each TCR beta chain was defined by its CDR3 amino acid sequence together with its V-gene family, and reads lacking a unique V-gene family were excluded. A later analysis removed 500 to 600 highly shared, low-generation-probability nucleotide sequences to deal with suspected cross-contamination and a sequencing artifact. In a later analysis, a clonal expansion index for each public chain was calculated from normalized within-repertoire ranks of inferred template counts. A later analysis computed generation probabilities with a VDJ recombination model fitted to out-of-frame rearrangements, and checked the results against IGoR. Hypergeometric tests were used in a later analysis to score TCR-TCR, TCR-HLA and TCR-CMV co-occurrence, with a repertoire-size bias correction applied to the TCR pairs. To estimate false discovery rates, a later analysis permuted the HLA or CMV assignments 20 times. In a later analysis, co-occurring TCRs were grouped using DBSCAN, with TCRdist sequence similarity added in when clustering inside HLA-allele-positive subsets. Repertoires with fewer than 30,000 or more than 120,000 public chains, plus five repertoires with anomalous nucleotide sharing, were excluded from co-occurrence clustering. In its TCRdb copy, this immuneACCESS table keeps in-frame sequences only and misses some clones. Where compared with another copy, unresolved V genes explain less than half of these, and the others have no known cause. The V and J calls and the clone size are those of that table, but D and trimming were determined from the DNA. Across this sample there are 90,000 to 150,000 clones, with less than 65% seen only once. The top ten clonotypes cover approximately 9.1% of the sample.

V is reduced by 6 bases and J by 5 bases, leaving a spacing of 18 bases between them. The CDR3 starts with the cysteine, ends with the phenylalanine, and has 15 residues. The DNA shown is the 45-base CDR3, in frame from base 1. The germline V gene encodes CDR1 MDHEN and CDR2 SYDVKM. In total, more than 500 healthy bone marrow donors made up the cohort. Cohort members were all nominally healthy when sampled, although unrecorded immune exposures were likely present. The donor tested CMV seropositive and was one of the 289 seropositive cohort members. A peripheral blood sample was collected from each donor, and TCR beta sequencing was performed on peripheral blood mononuclear cells. Genomic DNA extraction from the blood cell samples was performed with the Qiagen DNeasy Blood Extraction Kit.

The receptor was isolated from a middle-aged man in good health and CMV-seropositive. The sample comprised PBMCs. The chain uses TRBV28 and TRBJ2-3, with a tentative D gene TRBD2 over 5 matching bases. Read as DNA, the sequence is TGTGCCAGCAGCGCGCCGGGGATTTCGTTAGATACGCAGTATTTT. This codes for CASSAPGISLDTQYF.